These 7 T cell receptor beta chains came from one sample sequenced in a study of blood T cells in healthy people across ages (dated by TCRdb to the mid-2010s). Library creation used 5' RACE. Sequencing took place on an Illumina HiSeq 2500. A second 7 to 11 cycle PCR used a sample-barcoded 5' primer and a J-beta primer mix. In-frame beta chains were kept once TCRdb had trimmed the public reads at Q25 with fastp and called clones with MiXCR. One record per CDR3 amino acid sequence lists the most common genes and DNA. The sample table records 720,000 or so distinct CDR3 sequences; 40% to 45% of these occur just once. The ten largest make up approximately 29% of the sample. Sequenced material: blood. The receptors derive from an older man in good health.

The gene calls are TRBV12-3 or TRBV12-4 and TRBJ2-3, with 8 positions matching TRBD1. Trimming at V came to 10 bases and at J to 6 bases, leaving 12 bases not matched to a gene. There are 14 residues in the CDR3. The CDR3 coding sequence is TGTGCCACGAGGGACAGGTGGTTACCTGATACGCAGTATTTT. This translates into CATRDRWLPDTQYF.

The chain recombines TRBV18 with TRBJ2-7; a weak D match, TRBD1 (7 bases). This CDR3 contains 13 residues. Deletions cut 6 bases from V and 3 bases from J, with 12 bases between. Per the germline V gene, CDR1 is KGHSH and CDR2 is LQKENI. The CDR3 DNA reads TGTGCCAGCTCGCGGGGACAGCACTACGAGCAGTACTTC. This sequence encodes CASSRGQHYEQYF.

This clonotype appeared many times. The chain couples TRBV20-1 to TRBJ2-6, with a weak D call TRBD2 (5 bases). The germline CDR1 and CDR2 sequences are DFQATT and SNEGSKA (reference sequence). V was shortened by 0 bases and J by 0 bases, with 6 bases between the two germline ends. The CDR3 length is 15 residues. For the CDR3, the DNA is TGCAGTGCTAGAGATCGGGGCTCTGGGGCCAACGTCCTGACTTTC. Encoded protein: CSARDRGSGANVLTF.

With respect to this clonotype: A much more abundant neighbour one base away suggests this may be a read error. V usage is TRBV7-2 and J usage is TRBJ2-1; D may match TRBD1 or TRBD2 (5 bases each). The DNA end is a closer match to TRBJ2-7, so the J assignment may be wrong. In germline, CDR1 is SGHTA, CDR2 FQGNSA. CDR3 size: 15 residues. CDR3 DNA sequence: TGTGCCAGCACCGAGGGGCAGAGCTCCTACAATGAGCAGTACTTC. Translating gives CASTEGQSSYNEQYF.

Notes on this clonotype: A read error may be the cause here, since a much bigger clone is one base away. The V call is TRBV5-6, the J call TRBJ2-5; D uncertain. Per germline, CDR1 SGHDT and CDR2 YYEEEE. This CDR3 comprises 14 residues. The CDR3 reads CASSPLGSQGTQYF. Written as DNA, the CDR3 is TGTGCCAGCAGCCCCCTAGGTTCTCAAGGGACCCAGTACTTC. Drawing the rest from reference TRBV5-6 and TRBJ2-5, the complete variable domain is DAGVTQSPTHLIKTRGQQVTLRCSPKSGHDTVSWYQQALGQGPQFIFQYYEEEERQRGNFPDRFSGHQFPNYSSELNVNALLLGDSALYLCASSPLGSQGTQYFGPGTRLLVL.

This clonotype came up once. This sequence joins TRBV11-2 and TRBJ1-2; D gene ambiguous. V gave up 0 bases and J gave up 6 bases, with 14 bases separating them. Per the germline V gene, CDR1 is SGHAT and CDR2 is FQNNGV. This CDR3 is 15 amino acids long. In nucleotides, the CDR3 is TGTGCCAGCAGCTTAGAGTTGTTGGGCGGAGATGGCTACACCTTC. Protein: CASSLELLGGDGYTF.

This clonotype was observed a few times. The chain combines TRBV12-3 or TRBV12-4 with TRBJ1-5; no clear D gene. The CDR3 is 14 amino acids. V lost 1 base and J 7 bases, leaving 11 bases between the germline ends. The CDR3 nucleotides are TGTGCCAGCAGTTTAGGGCTTCAAGGGCAGCCCCAGCATTTT. This sequence encodes CASSLGLQGQPQHF.